Listed below are T cell receptor beta chains from one sample, sequenced in a study of cytomegalovirus exposure and HLA in healthy donors. The method was immunoSEQ multiplex PCR; TCRdb's version includes in-frame clones alone and lacks a portion of them. The sample carries 100,000 to 150,000 clones, 70% to 90% recorded once. The material sequenced was PBMCs. The receptors originated from a woman between 35 and 50 years old in good health and CMV-seropositive. Each CDR3 is given with its conserved first and last residue. Fields, in order: D gene, V gene, J gene, clone size, CDR3 protein, CDR3 DNA. D genes are given only for firm matches. Clone size, where shown, is once, few, many, or a class for clones that have expanded.

.	TRBV6-5	TRBJ2-7	.	CATVSGISYEQYF	TGTGCCACCGTTAGCGGAATCTCCTACGAGCAGTACTTC
TRBD2	TRBV28	TRBJ2-3	.	CASSLGLETDTQYF	TGTGCCAGCAGTTTAGGACTAGAAACAGATACGCAGTATTTT
.	TRBV6-1	TRBJ1-1	.	CASSERWDTKGNTEAFF	TGTGCCAGCAGTGAACGGTGGGACACCAAGGGGAACACTGAAGCTTTCTTT
TRBD2	TRBV5-3	TRBJ2-1	.	CARSLTWLAGEYNEQFF	TGTGCCAGAAGCTTGACCTGGCTAGCGGGAGAGTATAATGAGCAGTTCTTC
.	TRBV6-1	TRBJ2-5	.	CASKAGWETQYF	TGTGCCAGCAAGGCAGGGTGGGAGACCCAGTACTTC
TRBD2	TRBV18	TRBJ2-7	.	CASSPTSGAPYEQYF	TGTGCCAGCTCACCGACTAGCGGGGCCCCATACGAGCAGTACTTC
TRBD2	TRBV7-7	TRBJ2-3	.	CASSRLAVGSLGDTQYF	TGTGCTAGCAGCCGACTAGCGGTCGGCTCCCTTGGAGATACGCAGTATTTT
TRBD1	TRBV9	TRBJ1-1	.	CASSPGQGSTEAFF	TGTGCCAGCAGCCCAGGACAGGGCTCCACTGAAGCTTTCTTT
.	TRBV6-6	TRBJ2-2	.	CASSYSMGPGELFF	TGTGCCAGCAGTTACTCGATGGGGCCCGGGGAGCTGTTTTTT
TRBD1	TRBV28	TRBJ1-5	.	CASSLAGQGNQPQHF	TGTGCCAGCAGTTTGGCGGGACAGGGCAATCAGCCCCAGCATTTT
.	TRBV5-1	TRBJ2-3	.	CASSLVGGQKDTQYF	TGCGCCAGCAGCTTGGTGGGGGGGCAAAAAGATACGCAGTATTTT
TRBD1	TRBV9	TRBJ2-2	.	CASSESGGSSKKSNTGELFF	TGTGCCAGCAGCGAGTCAGGGGGCTCGTCCAAAAAATCTAACACCGGGGAGCTGTTTTTT
TRBD1	TRBV9	TRBJ1-2	few	CASSAEDRVPLASGYTF	TGTGCCAGCAGCGCCGAGGACAGGGTTCCCCTAGCGTCCGGCTACACCTTC
TRBD1	TRBV10-3	TRBJ2-7	few	CAISGQGNYEQYF	TGTGCCATCAGTGGACAGGGGAACTACGAGCAGTACTTC
.	TRBV30	TRBJ2-1	once	CAWSPPGGQGAYNEQFF	TGTGCCTGGAGCCCCCCAGGGGGGCAGGGGGCCTACAATGAGCAGTTCTTC
.	TRBV7-9	TRBJ1-2	once	CASSATSGYTF	TGTGCCAGCAGCGCTACTAGTGGCTACACCTTC
TRBD2	TRBV6-1	TRBJ2-3	few	CASSEGEGEEEDTQYF	TGTGCCAGCAGTGAAGGGGAGGGAGAGGAAGAAGATACGCAGTATTTT
TRBD2	TRBV7-3	TRBJ2-7	once	CASSLRREGPYEQYF	TGTGCCAGCAGCTTGAGGCGGGAGGGCCCCTACGAGCAGTACTTC
.	TRBV7-9	TRBJ2-2	.	CASSLSFGGGELFF	TGTGCCAGCAGCTTAAGCTTCGGGGGAGGGGAGCTGTTTTTT
.	TRBV5-1	TRBJ2-1	.	CASSFEGVPYNEQFF	TGCGCCAGCAGCTTCGAGGGAGTACCCTACAATGAGCAGTTCTTC
TRBD1	TRBV18	TRBJ2-5	once	CASSPFPGQGWEETQYF	TGTGCCAGCTCACCTTTTCCGGGACAGGGTTGGGAAGAGACCCAGTACTTC
.	TRBV6-5	TRBJ1-5	.	CASIHRRSNQPQHF	TGTGCCAGCATCCACCGCCGGAGCAATCAGCCCCAGCATTTT
TRBD1	TRBV19	TRBJ1-4	.	CASSAGTGVANEKLFF	TGTGCCAGTAGTGCCGGGACAGGGGTTGCTAATGAAAAACTGTTTTTT
.	TRBV27	TRBJ2-1	.	CASSLRGGSYNEQFF	TGTGCCAGCAGTTTAAGGGGGGGCTCCTACAATGAGCAGTTCTTC